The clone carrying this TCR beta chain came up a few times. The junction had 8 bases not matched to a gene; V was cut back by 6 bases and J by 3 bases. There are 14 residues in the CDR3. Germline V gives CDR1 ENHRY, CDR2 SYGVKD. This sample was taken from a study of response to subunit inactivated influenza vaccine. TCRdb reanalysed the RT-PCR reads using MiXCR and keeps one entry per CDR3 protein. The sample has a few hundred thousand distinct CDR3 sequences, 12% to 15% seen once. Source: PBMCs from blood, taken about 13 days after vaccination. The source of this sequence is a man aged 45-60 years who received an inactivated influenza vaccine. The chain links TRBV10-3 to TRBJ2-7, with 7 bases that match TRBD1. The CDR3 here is CAISSGTEFYEQYF. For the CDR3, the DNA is TGTGCCATCAGCTCCGGGACAGAATTCTACGAGCAGTACTTC.